This record covers a single TCR beta chain. Its antigen is currently unknown. The sample is drawn from a study of T-cell memory formation after mild COVID-19. On the study more broadly: For the most part, TCR clusters were specific to one donor.

CDR1 DFQATT and CDR2 SNEGSKA come from the germline V gene (reference sequence). V was clipped by 6 bases and J by 3 bases; unmatched bases: 3. The CDR3 sequence is 12 residues long. TCRdb reprocessed the 5' RACE reads via MiXCR and lists one record per CDR3 protein. The repertoire consists of 90,000 to 120,000 distinct CDR3 sequences, with around 10% occurring once and the leading ten covering about 40%. Overall study results and limits: Shrinking CD4+ clones were chiefly CM and EM; CD8+ ones were chiefly EMRA.

The sequence derives from a man aged 18-30 years who had mild COVID-19 (a few samples of this study predate the infection). Cell type and time point are not known. V gene TRBV20-1 combines with J gene TRBJ2-7; 9 positions agree with TRBD2. Sequencing was done on a sample of PBMCs or a T cell subset sorted from them (not recorded which). The CDR3 loop is CSASSGGYEQYF. For the CDR3, the DNA is TGCAGTGCGAGTAGCGGGGGCTACGAGCAGTACTTC.